This TCR beta chain came from a study of cytomegalovirus exposure and HLA in healthy donors. PCR used 60 Vbeta primers and 13 Jbeta primers. Here immunoSEQ multiplex PCR was the method, and the copy in TCRdb shows in-frame clones only, minus some. The table lists 90,000 to 100,000 clones, 65% to 85% of them singletons. CDR3 size: 15 residues. With 6 bases removed from V and 14 bases from J, the gap between germline ends came to 23 bases. Germline CDR1 MNHEY, CDR2 SVGAGI. In its sample, this clone was seen once. The receptor's source is a woman in her fifties or sixties in good health and CMV-seropositive. This chain connects TRBV6-5 to TRBJ1-6; possible D gene TRBD1, 6 bases. The specimen was PBMCs. The CDR3 sequence: CASREPARGFIALHF. The CDR3 nucleotides read TGTGCCAGCAGAGAACCGGCCAGGGGATTCATAGCCCTCCACTTT.